These 16 T cell receptor beta chains came from one sample sequenced in a study of cytomegalovirus exposure and HLA in healthy donors. PCR involved 60 Vbeta and 13 Jbeta primers. Here immunoSEQ multiplex PCR was the method, and the copy in TCRdb shows in-frame clones only, minus some. The repertoire includes about 150,000 clones, 74% of them detected once, and about 2% sits in the top ten. The sequenced sample was PBMCs. The receptor set was obtained from a man aged 25-45 years in good health and CMV-seronegative.

V is TRBV9 and J is TRBJ2-7; D remains unclear. This CDR3 region has 13 residues. Trimming took off 3 bases at V and 5 bases at J, with 12 bases between the two ends. Germline CDR1 SGDLS, CDR2 YYNGEE. The CDR3 loop is CASSAFFRDEQYF. DNA for the CDR3: TGTGCCAGCAGCGCCTTTTTTCGTGACGAGCAGTACTTC.

The chain uses TRBV2 and TRBJ2-1; no reliable D call. Germline assignment: CDR1 SNHLY and CDR2 FYNNEI. CDR3 length: 12 amino acids. With 7 bases removed from V and 7 bases from J, the gap between germline ends came to 11 bases. The CDR3 sequence: CASTELRNEQFF. The CDR3 nucleotides are TGTGCCAGCACCGAGCTGAGGAATGAGCAGTTCTTC.

This clone was picked up one time. A junction end diverges from the germline sequence, so it may reflect a read error. V and J are TRBV6-6 and TRBJ1-6; 8 bases are a match to TRBD1. Per germline, CDR1 MNHNY and CDR2 SVGAGI (reference sequence). The CDR3 contains 14 residues. The CDR3 DNA reads as TGTGCCAGCAGTAACAGGGGGTTCGACTCACCCCTCAACTTT. This gives the protein CASSNRGFDSPLNF.

The genes are TRBV12-5 and TRBJ2-3, with 9 nucleotides matching TRBD2. Germline V gene data show CDR1 as LGHNT and CDR2 as FRNRAP. This CDR3 is built from 13 residues. CDR3 in amino acids: CASTRGGLDTQYF. In DNA form, the CDR3 reads TGTGCCTCCACGCGGGGGGGCTTAGATACGCAGTATTTT.

This clone counts as medium-sized (0.01 to 0.1%). The chain combines TRBV9 with TRBJ2-2; 10 bases align to TRBD1. The CDR3 extends over 15 amino acids. Germline CDR1 and CDR2: SGDLS and YYNGEE. V lost 0 bases to trimming and J lost 5 bases; unmatched junction nucleotides: 1. The CDR3 region is CASSVGTGGTGELFF. The CDR3 bases are TGTGCCAGCAGCGTAGGGACAGGGGGGACCGGGGAGCTGTTTTTT.

The chain couples TRBV9 to TRBJ1-6; 7 nucleotides align to TRBD1. The germline CDR1 and CDR2 sequences are SGDLS and YYNGEE. V gave up 3 bases and J gave up 7 bases; unmatched junction bases: 7. This CDR3 has 15 residues. CDR3 bases: TGTGCCAGCAGCGATTCGGGACAGCTCAATTCACCCCTCCACTTT. It is translated as CASSDSGQLNSPLHF.

This rearrangement joins TRBV7-2 to TRBJ2-5; 8 bases agree with TRBD2. After removal of 5 bases from V and 0 bases from J, the junction contained 5 bases not matched to a gene. Per germline, CDR1 SGHTA and CDR2 FQGNSA. The CDR3 length is 15 residues. The DNA of the CDR3 is TGTGCCAGCAGCATCCGCGGGGGGAACCAAGAGACCCAGTACTTC. This translates into CASSIRGGNQETQYF.

V usage is TRBV5-1 and J usage is TRBJ2-1; D is perhaps TRBD1 (7 bases). The CDR3 has 13 residues. V was pared by 6 bases and J by 8 bases, with 15 bases between. Germline values: CDR1 SGHRS, CDR2 YFSETQ. CDR3 coding DNA: TGCGCCAGCACCGTTGGAGGGACAGATGAGCAGTTCTTC. Encoded protein: CASTVGGTDEQFF.

The chain joins TRBV7-2 to TRBJ1-1; D possibly corresponds to TRBD1 (6 bases). The CDR3 covers 15 residues. Germline V gene lookup returns CDR1 SGHTA and CDR2 FQGNSA. V shed 1 base and J shed 0 bases, with 9 bases lying between them. In DNA form, the CDR3 reads TGTGCCAGCAGCTTAGGAGGGGGTCTGAACACTGAAGCTTTCTTT. It is translated as CASSLGGGLNTEAFF. The variable domain in full, completed from reference TRBV7-2 and TRBJ1-1, reads GAGVSQSPSNKVTEKGKDVELRCDPISGHTALYWYRQSLGQGLEFLIYFQGNSAPDKSGLPSDRFSAERTGGSVSTLTIQRTQQEDSAVYLCASSLGGGLNTEAFFGQGTRLTVV.

The rearrangement links TRBV27 to TRBJ2-3; D not certain. The CDR3 has 13 residues. CDR1 is MNHEY, CDR2 SMNVEV, per germline (reference sequence). Trimming took off 0 bases at V and 3 bases at J, with 4 bases between the two ends. The CDR3 loop reads CASSLSRTDTQYF. The DNA of the CDR3 is TGTGCCAGCAGTTTATCGAGGACAGATACGCAGTATTTT.

The CDR3 reads CASSFGQGHTEAFF. Here the CDR3 DNA reads TGCGCCAGCAGCTTTGGACAGGGGCACACTGAAGCTTTCTTT. The chain joins TRBV5-1 to TRBJ1-1, with 9 nucleotides matching TRBD1. The CDR3 is made up of 14 amino acids. Per the germline V gene, CDR1 is SGHRS and CDR2 is YFSETQ. The trim removed 2 bases at V and 3 bases at J, leaving 2 bases unmatched.

V gene TRBV19 combines with J gene TRBJ1-4; D possibly corresponds to TRBD1 (6 bases). Germline V CDR1 and CDR2: LNHDA, SQIVND (reference sequence). V lost 3 bases and J 8 bases, leaving 13 bases between the germline ends. There are 14 residues in the CDR3. In DNA, the CDR3 is TGTGCCAGTAGTATCCCAGGGGTGAGAGAAAAACTGTTTTTT. This translates into CASSIPGVREKLFF.

The rearrangement joins TRBV13 to TRBJ2-7; TRBD2 matches 7 bases. CDR1 is PRHDT, CDR2 FYEKMQ, per germline (reference sequence). The length of the CDR3 is 11 residues. Germline trimming cut 5 bases from V and 10 bases from J; bases unmatched to any gene: 5. CDR3 in amino acids: CASSNRLAQYF. The CDR3 DNA reads TGTGCCAGCAGCAATAGACTAGCCCAGTACTTC.

The chain employs TRBV2 and TRBJ2-2, with 8 nucleotides matching TRBD2. With V trimmed by 0 bases and J by 0 bases, 9 bases remained unmatched. Looked up from germline, CDR1 is SNHLY and CDR2 is FYNNEI. There are 19 residues in the CDR3. The CDR3 here is CASSEALSGGFANTGELFF. DNA for the CDR3: TGTGCCAGCAGTGAAGCGCTGAGCGGGGGATTTGCGAACACCGGGGAGCTGTTTTTT.

V and J are TRBV7-9 and TRBJ2-1, with D possibly TRBD1 on 6 matching bases. Germline lookup yields CDR1 SEHNR and CDR2 FQNEAQ (reference sequence). Trimming removed 3 bases from V and 2 bases from J, with 8 bases in between. The CDR3 loop spans 14 amino acids. The CDR3 here is CASSFQGPYNEQFF. The CDR3 DNA follows: TGTGCCAGCAGCTTCCAGGGGCCCTACAATGAGCAGTTCTTC.

V and J are TRBV13 and TRBJ2-7, with D possibly being TRBD2 (6 bases). V was shortened by 5 bases and J by 7 bases, with 15 bases between the two germline ends. This CDR3 contains 13 residues. Germline-derived CDR1 and CDR2 are PRHDT and FYEKMQ (reference sequence). In DNA, the CDR3 is TGTGCCAGCAGCCCGGGGCCCGCGGGGGAGCAGTACTTC. The encoded protein is CASSPGPAGEQYF. Looking up the rest from reference TRBV13 and TRBJ2-7 gives the full variable domain: AAGVIQSPRHLIKEKRETATLKCYPIPRHDTVYWYQQGPGQDPQFLISFYEKMQSDKGSIPDRFSAQQFSDYHSELNMSSLELGDSALYFCASSPGPAGEQYFGPGTRLTVT.